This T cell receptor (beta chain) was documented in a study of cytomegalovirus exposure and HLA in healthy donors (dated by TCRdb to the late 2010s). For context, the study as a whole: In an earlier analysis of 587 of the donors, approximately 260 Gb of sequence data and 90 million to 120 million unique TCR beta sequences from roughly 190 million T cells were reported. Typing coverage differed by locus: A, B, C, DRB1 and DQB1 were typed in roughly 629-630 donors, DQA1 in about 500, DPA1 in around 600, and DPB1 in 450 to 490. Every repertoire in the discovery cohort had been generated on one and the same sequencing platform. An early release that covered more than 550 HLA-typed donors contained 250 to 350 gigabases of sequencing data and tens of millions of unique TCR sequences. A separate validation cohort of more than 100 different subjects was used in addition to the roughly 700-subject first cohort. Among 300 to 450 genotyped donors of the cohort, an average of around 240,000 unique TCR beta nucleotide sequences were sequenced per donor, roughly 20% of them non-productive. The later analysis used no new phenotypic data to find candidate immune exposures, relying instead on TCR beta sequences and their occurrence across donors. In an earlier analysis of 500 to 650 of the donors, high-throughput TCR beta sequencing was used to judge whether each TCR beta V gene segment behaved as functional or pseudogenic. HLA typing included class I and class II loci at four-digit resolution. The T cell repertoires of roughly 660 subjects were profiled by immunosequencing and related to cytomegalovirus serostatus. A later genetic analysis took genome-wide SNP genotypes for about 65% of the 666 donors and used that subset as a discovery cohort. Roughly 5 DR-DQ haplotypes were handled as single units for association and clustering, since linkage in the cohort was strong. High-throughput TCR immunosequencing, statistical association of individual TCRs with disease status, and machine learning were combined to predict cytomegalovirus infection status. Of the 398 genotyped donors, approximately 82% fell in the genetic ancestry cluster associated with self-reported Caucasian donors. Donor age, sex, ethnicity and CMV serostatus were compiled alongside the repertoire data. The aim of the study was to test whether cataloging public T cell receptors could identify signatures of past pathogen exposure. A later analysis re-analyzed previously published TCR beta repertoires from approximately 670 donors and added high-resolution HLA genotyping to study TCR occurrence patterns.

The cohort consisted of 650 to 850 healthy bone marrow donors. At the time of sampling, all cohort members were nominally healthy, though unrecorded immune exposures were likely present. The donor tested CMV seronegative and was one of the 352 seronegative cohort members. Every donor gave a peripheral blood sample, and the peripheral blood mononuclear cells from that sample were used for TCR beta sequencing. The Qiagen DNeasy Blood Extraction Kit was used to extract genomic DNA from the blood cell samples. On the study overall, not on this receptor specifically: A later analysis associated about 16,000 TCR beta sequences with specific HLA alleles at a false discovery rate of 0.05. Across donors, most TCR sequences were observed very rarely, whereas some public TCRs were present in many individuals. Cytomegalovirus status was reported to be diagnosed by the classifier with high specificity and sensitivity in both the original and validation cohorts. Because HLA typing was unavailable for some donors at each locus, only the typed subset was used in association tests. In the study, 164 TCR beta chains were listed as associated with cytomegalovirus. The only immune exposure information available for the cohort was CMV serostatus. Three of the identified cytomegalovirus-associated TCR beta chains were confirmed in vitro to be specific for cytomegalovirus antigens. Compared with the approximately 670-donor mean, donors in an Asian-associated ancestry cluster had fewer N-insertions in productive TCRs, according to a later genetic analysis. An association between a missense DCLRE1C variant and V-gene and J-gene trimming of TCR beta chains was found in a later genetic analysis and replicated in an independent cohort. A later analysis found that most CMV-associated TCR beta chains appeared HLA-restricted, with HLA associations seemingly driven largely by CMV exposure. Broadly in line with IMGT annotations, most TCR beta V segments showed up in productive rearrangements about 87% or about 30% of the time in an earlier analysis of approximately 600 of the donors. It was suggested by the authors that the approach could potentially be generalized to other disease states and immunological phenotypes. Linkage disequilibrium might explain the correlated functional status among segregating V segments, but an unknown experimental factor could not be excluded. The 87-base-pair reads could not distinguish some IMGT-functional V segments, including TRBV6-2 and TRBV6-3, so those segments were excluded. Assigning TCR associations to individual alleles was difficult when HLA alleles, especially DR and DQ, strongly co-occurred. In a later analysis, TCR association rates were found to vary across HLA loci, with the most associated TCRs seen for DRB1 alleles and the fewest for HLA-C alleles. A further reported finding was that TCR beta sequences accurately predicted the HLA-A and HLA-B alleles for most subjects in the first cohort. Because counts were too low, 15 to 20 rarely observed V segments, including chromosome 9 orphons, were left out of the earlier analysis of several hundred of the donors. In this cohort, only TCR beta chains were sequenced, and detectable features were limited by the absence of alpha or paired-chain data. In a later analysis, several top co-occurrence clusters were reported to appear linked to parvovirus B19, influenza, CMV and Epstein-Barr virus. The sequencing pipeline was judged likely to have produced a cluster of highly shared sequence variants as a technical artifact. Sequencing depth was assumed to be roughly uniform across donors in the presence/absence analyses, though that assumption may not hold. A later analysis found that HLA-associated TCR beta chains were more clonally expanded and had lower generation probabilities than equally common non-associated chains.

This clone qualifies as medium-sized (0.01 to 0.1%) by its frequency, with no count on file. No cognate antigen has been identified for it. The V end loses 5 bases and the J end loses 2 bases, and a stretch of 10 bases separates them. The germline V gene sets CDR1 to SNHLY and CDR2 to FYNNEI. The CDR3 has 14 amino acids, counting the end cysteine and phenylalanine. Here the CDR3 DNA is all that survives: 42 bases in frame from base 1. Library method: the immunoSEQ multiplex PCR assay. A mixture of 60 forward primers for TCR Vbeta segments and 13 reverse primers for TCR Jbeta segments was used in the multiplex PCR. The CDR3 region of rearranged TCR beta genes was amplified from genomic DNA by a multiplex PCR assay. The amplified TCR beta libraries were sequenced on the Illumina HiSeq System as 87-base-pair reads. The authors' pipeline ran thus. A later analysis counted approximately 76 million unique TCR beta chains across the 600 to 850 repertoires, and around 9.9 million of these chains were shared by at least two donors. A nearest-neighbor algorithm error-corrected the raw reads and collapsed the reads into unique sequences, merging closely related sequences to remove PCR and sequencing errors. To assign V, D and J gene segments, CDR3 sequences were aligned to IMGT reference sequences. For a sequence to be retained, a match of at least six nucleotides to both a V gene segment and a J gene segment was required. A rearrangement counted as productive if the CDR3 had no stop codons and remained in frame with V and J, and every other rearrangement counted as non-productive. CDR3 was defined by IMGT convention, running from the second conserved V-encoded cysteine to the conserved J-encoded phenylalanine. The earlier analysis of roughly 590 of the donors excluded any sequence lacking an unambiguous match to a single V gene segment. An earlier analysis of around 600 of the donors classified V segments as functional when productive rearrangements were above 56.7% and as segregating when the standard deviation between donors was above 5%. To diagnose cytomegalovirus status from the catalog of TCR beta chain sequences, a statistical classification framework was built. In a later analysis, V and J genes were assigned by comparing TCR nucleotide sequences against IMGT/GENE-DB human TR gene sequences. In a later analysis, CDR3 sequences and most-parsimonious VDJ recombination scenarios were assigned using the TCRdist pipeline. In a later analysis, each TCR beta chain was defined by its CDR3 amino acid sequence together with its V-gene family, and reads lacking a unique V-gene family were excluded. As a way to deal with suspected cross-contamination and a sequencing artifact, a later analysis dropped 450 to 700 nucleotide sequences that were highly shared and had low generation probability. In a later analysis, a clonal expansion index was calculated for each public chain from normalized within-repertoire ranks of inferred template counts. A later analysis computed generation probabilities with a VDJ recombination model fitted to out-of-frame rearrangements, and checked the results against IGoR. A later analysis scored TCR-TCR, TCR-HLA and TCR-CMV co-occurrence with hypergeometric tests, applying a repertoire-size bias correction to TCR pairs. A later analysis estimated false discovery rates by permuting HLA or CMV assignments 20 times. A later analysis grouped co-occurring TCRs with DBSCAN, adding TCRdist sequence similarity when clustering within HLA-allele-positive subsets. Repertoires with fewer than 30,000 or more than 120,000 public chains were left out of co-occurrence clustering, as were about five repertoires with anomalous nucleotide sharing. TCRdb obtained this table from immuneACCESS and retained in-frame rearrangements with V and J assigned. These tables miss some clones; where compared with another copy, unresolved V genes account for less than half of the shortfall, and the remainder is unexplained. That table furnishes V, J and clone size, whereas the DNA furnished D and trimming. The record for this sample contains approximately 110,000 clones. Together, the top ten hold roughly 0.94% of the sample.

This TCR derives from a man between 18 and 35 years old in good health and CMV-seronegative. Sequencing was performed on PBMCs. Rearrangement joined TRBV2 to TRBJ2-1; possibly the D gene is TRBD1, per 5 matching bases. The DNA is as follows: TGTGCCAGCAGTTCCAGGGATCCCTACAATGAGCAGTTCTTC. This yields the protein CASSSRDPYNEQFF.